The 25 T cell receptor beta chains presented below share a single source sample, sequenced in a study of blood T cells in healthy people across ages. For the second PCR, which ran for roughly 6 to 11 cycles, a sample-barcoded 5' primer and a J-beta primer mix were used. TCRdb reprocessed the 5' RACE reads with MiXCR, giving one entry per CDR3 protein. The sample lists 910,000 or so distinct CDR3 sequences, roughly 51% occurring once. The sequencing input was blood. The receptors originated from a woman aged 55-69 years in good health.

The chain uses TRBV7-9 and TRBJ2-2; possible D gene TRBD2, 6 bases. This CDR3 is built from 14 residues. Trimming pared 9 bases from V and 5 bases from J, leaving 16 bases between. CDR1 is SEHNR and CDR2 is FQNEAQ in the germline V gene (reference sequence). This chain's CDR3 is CASTGTPGTGELFF. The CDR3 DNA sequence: TGTGCCAGTACGGGGACTCCGGGTACCGGGGAGCTGTTTTTT.

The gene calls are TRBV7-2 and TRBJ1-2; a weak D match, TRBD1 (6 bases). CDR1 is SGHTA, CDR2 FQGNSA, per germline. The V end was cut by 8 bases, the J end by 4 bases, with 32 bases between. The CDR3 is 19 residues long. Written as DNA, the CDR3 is TGTGCCAGCTCAAGCTCGTGGGTTAAGGGGGTAGCGGGGTTCTATGGCTACACCTTC. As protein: CASSSSWVKGVAGFYGYTF. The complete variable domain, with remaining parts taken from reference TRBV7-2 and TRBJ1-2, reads GAGVSQSPSNKVTEKGKDVELRCDPISGHTALYWYRQSLGQGLEFLIYFQGNSAPDKSGLPSDRFSAERTGGSVSTLTIQRTQQEDSAVYLCASSSSWVKGVAGFYGYTFGSGTRLTVV.

The CDR3 is CASRPSHRGPHNEQFF. DNA for the CDR3: TGTGCCAGCAGACCTAGCCACAGGGGGCCCCACAATGAGCAGTTCTTC. The gene calls are TRBV6-6 and TRBJ2-1; 9 positions match TRBD1. CDR3 size: 16 residues. Trimming removed 6 bases from V and 5 bases from J; junction bases left unmatched: 11. Germline V gene data show CDR1 as MNHNY and CDR2 as SVGAGI (reference sequence).

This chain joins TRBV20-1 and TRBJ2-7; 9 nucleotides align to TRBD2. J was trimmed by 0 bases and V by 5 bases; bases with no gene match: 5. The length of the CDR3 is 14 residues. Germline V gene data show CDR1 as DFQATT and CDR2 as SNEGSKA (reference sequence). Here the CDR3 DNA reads TGCAGTGCTTCGAGCGGGAGGAGCTCCTACGAGCAGTACTTC. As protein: CSASSGRSSYEQYF.

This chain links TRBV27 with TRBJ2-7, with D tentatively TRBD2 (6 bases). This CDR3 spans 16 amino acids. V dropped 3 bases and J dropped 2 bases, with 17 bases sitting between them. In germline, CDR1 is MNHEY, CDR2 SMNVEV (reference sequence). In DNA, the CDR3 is TGTGCCAGCAGTTTTCAGCCGGGACTGACAACCTACGAGCAGTACTTC. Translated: CASSFQPGLTTYEQYF.

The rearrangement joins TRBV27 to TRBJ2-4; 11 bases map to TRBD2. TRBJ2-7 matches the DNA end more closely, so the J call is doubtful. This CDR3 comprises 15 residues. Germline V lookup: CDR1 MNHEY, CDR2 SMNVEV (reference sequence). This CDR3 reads CASRPSGRNPYEQYF. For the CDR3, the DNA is TGTGCCAGCAGACCTAGCGGGAGGAACCCCTACGAGCAGTACTTC.

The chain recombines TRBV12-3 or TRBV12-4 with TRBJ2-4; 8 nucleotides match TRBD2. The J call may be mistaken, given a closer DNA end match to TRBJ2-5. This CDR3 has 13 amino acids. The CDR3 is CASNRSGRETQYF. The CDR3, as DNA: TGTGCCAGCAACCGCAGCGGGAGAGAGACCCAGTACTTC.

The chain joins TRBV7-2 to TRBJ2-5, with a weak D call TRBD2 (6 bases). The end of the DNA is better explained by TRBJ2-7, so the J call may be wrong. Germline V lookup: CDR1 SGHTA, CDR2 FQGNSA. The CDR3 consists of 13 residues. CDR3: CASSFPGVAEQYF. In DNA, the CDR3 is TGTGCCAGCAGCTTTCCGGGAGTAGCCGAGCAGTACTTC.

This CDR3 reads CASTLRGNTGELFF. CDR3 sequence (DNA): TGTGCCAGCACCCTCCGGGGGAACACCGGGGAGCTGTTTTTT. The genes are TRBV28 and TRBJ2-2; TRBD2 is a possible D gene (5 bases). The CDR3 runs to 14 residues. Trimming took off 7 bases at V and 1 base at J, with 10 bases between the two ends. The germline V gene encodes CDR1 MDHEN and CDR2 SYDVKM.

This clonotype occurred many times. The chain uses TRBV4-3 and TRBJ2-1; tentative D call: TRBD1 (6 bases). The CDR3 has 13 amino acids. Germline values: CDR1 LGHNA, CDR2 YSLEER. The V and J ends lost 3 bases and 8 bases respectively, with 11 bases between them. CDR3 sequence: CASSQQRGYEQFF. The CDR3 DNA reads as TGCGCCAGCAGCCAGCAAAGGGGGTATGAGCAGTTCTTC.

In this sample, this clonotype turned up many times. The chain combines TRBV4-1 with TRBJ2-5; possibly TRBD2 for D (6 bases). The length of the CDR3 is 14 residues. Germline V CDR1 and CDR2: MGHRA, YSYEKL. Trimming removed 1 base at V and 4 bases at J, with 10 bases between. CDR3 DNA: TGCGCCAGCAGCCAAGTTGGGGGGAGAGAGACCCAGTACTTC. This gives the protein CASSQVGGRETQYF.

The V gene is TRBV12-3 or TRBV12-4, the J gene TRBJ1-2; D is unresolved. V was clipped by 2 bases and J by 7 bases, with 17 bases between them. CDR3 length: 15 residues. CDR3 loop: CASSLPAPTLGGYTF. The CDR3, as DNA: TGTGCCAGCAGTTTACCGGCACCGACCCTTGGTGGCTACACCTTC.

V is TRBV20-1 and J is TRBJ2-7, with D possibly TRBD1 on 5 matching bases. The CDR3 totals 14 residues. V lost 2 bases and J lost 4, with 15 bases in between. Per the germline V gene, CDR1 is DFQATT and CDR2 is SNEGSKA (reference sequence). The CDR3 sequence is CSARSGQGGYEQYF. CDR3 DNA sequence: TGCAGTGCTAGATCAGGCCAGGGTGGATACGAGCAGTACTTC.

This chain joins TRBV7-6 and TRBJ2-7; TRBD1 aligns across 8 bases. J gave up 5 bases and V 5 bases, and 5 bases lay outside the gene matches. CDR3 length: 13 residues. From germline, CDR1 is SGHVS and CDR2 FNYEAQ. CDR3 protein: CASSRRQGNEQYF. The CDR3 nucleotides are TGTGCCAGCAGCCGACGACAGGGGAACGAGCAGTACTTC.

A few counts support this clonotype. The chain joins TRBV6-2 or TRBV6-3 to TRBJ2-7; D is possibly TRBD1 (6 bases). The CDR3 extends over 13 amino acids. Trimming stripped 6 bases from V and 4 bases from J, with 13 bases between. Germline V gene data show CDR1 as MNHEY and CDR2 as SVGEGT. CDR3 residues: CASRDSSLYEQYF. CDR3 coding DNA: TGTGCCAGCAGGGACAGTTCTCTATACGAGCAGTACTTC.

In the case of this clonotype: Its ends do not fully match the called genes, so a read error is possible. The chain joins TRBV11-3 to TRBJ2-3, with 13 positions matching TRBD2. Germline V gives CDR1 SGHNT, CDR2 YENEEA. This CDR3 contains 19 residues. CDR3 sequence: CASSPGTSGISASTDTQYF. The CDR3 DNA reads TGTGCTAGCAGCCCCGGGACTAGCGGGATATCCGCTAGCACAGATACGCAGTATTTT.

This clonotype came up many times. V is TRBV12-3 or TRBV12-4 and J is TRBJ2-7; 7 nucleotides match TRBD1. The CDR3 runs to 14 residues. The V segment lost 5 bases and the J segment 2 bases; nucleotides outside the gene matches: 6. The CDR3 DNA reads TGTGCCAGCAGTCTATGGGACAGAGCCTACGAGCAGTACTTC. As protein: CASSLWDRAYEQYF.

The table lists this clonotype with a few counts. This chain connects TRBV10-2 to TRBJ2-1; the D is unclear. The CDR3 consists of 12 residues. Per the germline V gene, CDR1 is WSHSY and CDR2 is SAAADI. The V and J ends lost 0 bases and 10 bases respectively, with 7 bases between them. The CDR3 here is CASSESRGEQFF. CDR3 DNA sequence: TGCGCCAGCAGTGAGTCGAGAGGCGAGCAGTTCTTC.

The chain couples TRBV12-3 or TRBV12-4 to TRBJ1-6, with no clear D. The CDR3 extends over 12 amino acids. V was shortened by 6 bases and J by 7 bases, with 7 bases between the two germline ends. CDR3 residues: CASSIRNSPLHF. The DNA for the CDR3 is TGTGCCAGCAGCATCCGGAATTCACCCCTCCACTTT.

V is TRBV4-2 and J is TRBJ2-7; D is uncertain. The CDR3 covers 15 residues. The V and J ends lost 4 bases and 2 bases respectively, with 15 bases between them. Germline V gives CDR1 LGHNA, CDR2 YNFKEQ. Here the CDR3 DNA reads TGTGCCAGCAGCCTCACCCGACAAGCCCCCTACGAGCAGTACTTC. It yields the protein CASSLTRQAPYEQYF.

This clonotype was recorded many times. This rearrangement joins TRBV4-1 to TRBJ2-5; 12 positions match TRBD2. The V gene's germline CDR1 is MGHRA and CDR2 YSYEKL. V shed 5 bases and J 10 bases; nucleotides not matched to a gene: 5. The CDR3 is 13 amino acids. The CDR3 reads CASSETSGGDQYF. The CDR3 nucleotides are TGCGCCAGCAGCGAGACTAGCGGGGGAGACCAGTACTTC.

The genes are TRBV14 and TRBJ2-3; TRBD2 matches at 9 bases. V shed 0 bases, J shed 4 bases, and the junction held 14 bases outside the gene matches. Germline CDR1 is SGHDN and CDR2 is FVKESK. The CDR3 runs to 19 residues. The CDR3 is CASSQDRWPAGGWADTQYF. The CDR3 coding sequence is TGTGCCAGCAGCCAAGATCGGTGGCCAGCGGGAGGTTGGGCAGATACGCAGTATTTT. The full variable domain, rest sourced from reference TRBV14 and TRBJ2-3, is EAGVTQFPSHSVIEKGQTVTLRCDPISGHDNLYWYRRVMGKEIKFLLHFVKESKQDESGMPNNRFLAERTGGTYSTLKVQPAELEDSGVYFCASSQDRWPAGGWADTQYFGPGTRLTVL.

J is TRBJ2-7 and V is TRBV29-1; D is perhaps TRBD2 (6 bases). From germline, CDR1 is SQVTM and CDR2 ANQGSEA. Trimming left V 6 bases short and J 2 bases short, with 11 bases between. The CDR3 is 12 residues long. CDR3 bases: TGCAGCGTACGGGGGTTGGCCTACGAGCAGTACTTC. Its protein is CSVRGLAYEQYF.

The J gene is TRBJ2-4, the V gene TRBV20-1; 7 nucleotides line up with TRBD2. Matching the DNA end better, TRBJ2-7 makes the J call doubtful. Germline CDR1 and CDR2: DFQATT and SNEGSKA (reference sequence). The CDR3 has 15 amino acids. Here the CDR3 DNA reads TGCAGTGCTAAAGGCGGGACTACAGGATCCTACGAGCAGTACTTC. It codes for CSAKGGTTGSYEQYF.

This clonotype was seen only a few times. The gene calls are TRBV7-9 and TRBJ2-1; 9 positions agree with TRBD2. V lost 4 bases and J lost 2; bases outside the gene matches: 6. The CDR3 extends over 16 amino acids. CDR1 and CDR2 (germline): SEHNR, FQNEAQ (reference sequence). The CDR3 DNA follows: TGTGCCAGCAGCTCCGTAGCGGGAGCAGCCTACAATGAGCAGTTCTTC. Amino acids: CASSSVAGAAYNEQFF.